These T cell receptor beta chains were read from a single sample in a study of blood T cell repertoires in COVID-19. Sequencing used immunoSEQ multiplex PCR; TCRdb keeps in-frame clones, though not all of them. The sample has approximately 150,000 clones; approximately 78% are singletons. The sample consisted of peripheral blood. The receptor source for this set is a human donor with acute or convalescent COVID-19. The donor label of this sample is uncertain. The CDR3 runs from the conserved cysteine through the conserved F or W. Fields, in order: J gene, clone size, D gene, V gene, CDR3 DNA, CDR3 protein. A D gene is named only where the DNA matches it firmly. Clone size is given for some rows only: seen once, a few or many times, or a class if the clone is expanded.

TRBJ2-7 NA NA TRBV2 TGTGCCAGCAGTCCGATAGGACAGTCGACGGGCGAGCAGTACTTC CASSPIGQSTGEQYF
TRBJ2-4 NA TRBD2 TRBV2 TGTGCCAGCAGTGAAGCGGGACTAGCGGGGGCTAAAAACATTCAGTACTTC CASSEAGLAGAKNIQYF
TRBJ1-2 NA TRBD1 TRBV11-1 TGTGCCAGCAGACGGGACAGTAACTATGGCTACACCTTC CASRRDSNYGYTF
TRBJ2-7 NA TRBD2 TRBV25-1 TGTGCCAGCAGCGACGGGGGGGGCCACCGGACCGGCGAGCAGTACTTC CASSDGGGHRTGEQYF
TRBJ1-2 NA TRBD1 TRBV27 TGTGCCAGCAGTCCCGGACAGGGCGTTAACTATGGCTACACCTTC CASSPGQGVNYGYTF
TRBJ2-1 NA TRBD1 TRBV4-1 TGCGCCAGCAGCCACCCAGGGACAGGGTATGAGCAGTTCTTC CASSHPGTGYEQFF
TRBJ1-4 NA NA TRBV18 TGTGCCAGCTCACCACCAAACAGAGCAACTAATGAAAAACTGTTTTTT CASSPPNRATNEKLFF
TRBJ2-7 NA NA TRBV6-5 TGTGCCAGTAAGGGCAGGGGGGAGTCCTACGAGCAGTACTTC CASKGRGESYEQYF
TRBJ2-1 once NA TRBV12-3/TRBV12-4 TGTGCCAGCAGGCGGGACAGCTACAATGAGCAGTTCTTC CASRRDSYNEQFF
TRBJ2-5 NA TRBD2 TRBV5-1 TGCGCCAGCAGCTTGGGAACGGGGGGACCAGAAGAGACCCAGTACTTC CASSLGTGGPEETQYF
TRBJ1-2 NA TRBD1 TRBV7-9 TGTGCCAGCAGCTGGTCAGGGGGCCGTGGCTACACCTTC CASSWSGGRGYTF
TRBJ1-2 NA NA TRBV15 TGTGCCACCAGCAGAGATTCAGGGTGGGACTATGGCTACACCTTC CATSRDSGWDYGYTF
TRBJ2-5 NA TRBD2 TRBV15 TGTGCCACCAGCAGCTACCAAGCGGGGGGCCAAGAGACCCAGTACTTC CATSSYQAGGQETQYF
TRBJ2-5 NA NA TRBV6-2/TRBV6-3 TGTGCCAGCAGCGACGGAGTTCAAGAGACCCAGTACTTC CASSDGVQETQYF
TRBJ2-1 NA TRBD1 TRBV5-1 TGCGCCAGCAGCGCAACCCCTACAGGGGGCTCCTACAATGAGCAGTTCTTC CASSATPTGGSYNEQFF
TRBJ1-2 NA NA TRBV30 TGTGCCTACAAGACCCTGGGAGCCTATGGCTACACCTTC CAYKTLGAYGYTF
TRBJ2-5 NA NA TRBV3-1/TRBV3-2 TGTGCCAGCAGCCAAGATTCGGTCGGGGGAGAGCAAGAGACCCAGTACTTC CASSQDSVGGEQETQYF
TRBJ2-3 NA NA TRBV20-1 TGCAGTGCCTCTCGGAGGGATACGCAGTATTTT CSASRRDTQYF
TRBJ2-5 NA NA TRBV18 TGTGCCAGCTCAGCCGGGGGAGAGACCCAGTACTTC CASSAGGETQYF
TRBJ2-3 NA TRBD2 TRBV5-4 TGTGCCAGCAGCCCACGACTAGCGGGAATTCGCACAGATACGCAGTATTTT CASSPRLAGIRTDTQYF
TRBJ1-2 NA NA TRBV25-1 TGTGCCAGCAGTGAACAACTTTCGAAGGGCTACACCTTC CASSEQLSKGYTF
TRBJ1-3 NA TRBD1 TRBV5-1 TGCGCCAGCAGCTGGGGACAGGGGGGAAACACCATATATTTT CASSWGQGGNTIYF
TRBJ2-2 NA TRBD1 TRBV19 TGTGCCAGTAGTATTAAGACAGGGGTGTCCGGGGAGCTGTTTTTT CASSIKTGVSGELFF
TRBJ1-4 once TRBD1 TRBV6-6 TGTGCCAGCAGTCCAACCGACAGGGTTGGCGAAAAACTGTTTTTT CASSPTDRVGEKLFF
TRBJ2-1 once NA TRBV5-1 TGCGCCAGCAGCTTGAATGGGGGGAGCTCCTACAATGAGCAGTTCTTC CASSLNGGSSYNEQFF
TRBJ1-1 NA NA TRBV19 TGTGCCAGTAGCCCCCGGTCACAGGGAGATGCTGAAGCTTTCTTT CASSPRSQGDAEAFF
TRBJ1-1 NA NA TRBV19 TGTGCCAGTAGTATAGACGGGGAGGTCAACACTGAAGCTTTCTTT CASSIDGEVNTEAFF
TRBJ2-4 NA TRBD1 TRBV4-1 TGCGCCAGCAGCCATGATACACTGGGACAGGTAATTCAGTACTTC CASSHDTLGQVIQYF
TRBJ1-2 NA TRBD1 TRBV10-3 TGTGCCATCAGCTCCGGGACAGGGAACGGCTACACCTTC CAISSGTGNGYTF
TRBJ1-2 NA NA TRBV11-2 TGTGCCAGCAGCCTAGGTCAGGGGATGGCGCATGGCTACACCTTC CASSLGQGMAHGYTF
TRBJ1-6 NA NA TRBV5-1 TGCGCCAGCAGCTTGGAAGGGAGGAATTCACCCCTCCACTTT CASSLEGRNSPLHF
TRBJ2-1 NA NA TRBV3-1/TRBV3-2 TGTGCCAGCAGCCAATCGCGCTCCTACAATGAGCAGTTCTTC CASSQSRSYNEQFF
TRBJ2-2 NA NA TRBV3-1/TRBV3-2 TGTGCCAGCAGCCAAGTAAGGGGGAACACCGGGGAGCTGTTTTTT CASSQVRGNTGELFF
TRBJ1-3 once NA TRBV9 TGTGCCAGCAGCGCCACCCGAGGGAACACCATATATTTT CASSATRGNTIYF
TRBJ1-5 NA NA TRBV6-5 TGTGCCAGCAGTTCGGGACAAAATAGTCAGCCCCAGCATTTT CASSSGQNSQPQHF
TRBJ1-2 NA NA TRBV3-1/TRBV3-2 TGTGCCAGCAGCCAACAGGGCGGGGGCAACTATGGCTACACCTTC CASSQQGGGNYGYTF
TRBJ2-5 NA TRBD2 TRBV5-1 TGCGCCAGCAGCTTGGCATTAGCGGGGGGTCAAGAGACCCAGTACTTC CASSLALAGGQETQYF
TRBJ2-2 NA TRBD1 TRBV7-2 TGTGCCAGCAGCAGGGACAGGGACTTCAGCGGGGAGCTGTTTTTT CASSRDRDFSGELFF
TRBJ2-5 NA NA TRBV13 TGTGCCAGCTCCAGAGGGGGGGGAGAGACCCAGTACTTC CASSRGGGETQYF